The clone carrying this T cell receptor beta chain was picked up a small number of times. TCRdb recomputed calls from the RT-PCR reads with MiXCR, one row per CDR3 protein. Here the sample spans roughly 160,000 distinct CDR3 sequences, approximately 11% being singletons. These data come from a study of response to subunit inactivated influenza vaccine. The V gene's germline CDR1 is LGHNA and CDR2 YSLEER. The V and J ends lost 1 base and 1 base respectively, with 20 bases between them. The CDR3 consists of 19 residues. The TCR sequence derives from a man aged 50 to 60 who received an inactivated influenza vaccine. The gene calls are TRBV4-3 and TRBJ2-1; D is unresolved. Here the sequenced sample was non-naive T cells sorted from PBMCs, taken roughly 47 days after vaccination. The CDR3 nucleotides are TGCGCCAGCAGCCAAGGCATTGATAGTTTGAAGTGGTCCTACAATGAGCAGTTCTTC. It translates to CASSQGIDSLKWSYNEQFF.